These 23 T cell receptor beta chains originate from one sample sequenced in a study of graft-versus-host responses after intestinal transplantation. Profiled with immunoSEQ multiplex PCR; TCRdb holds only in-frame clones, not every one. This table holds 20,000 to 25,000 clones, about 88% found once. The starting material was PBMCs, obtained approximately 65 days after intestinal transplantation. The receptors come from a human patient who received an intestinal transplant, so some T cells may come from the graft donor.

This chain links TRBV29-1 with TRBJ2-7; maybe TRBD2 (7 bases). The CDR3 sequence is 13 residues long. The germline CDR1 and CDR2 sequences are SQVTM and ANQGSEA. Between the trimmed V and J ends, which lost 4 bases and 1 base, there was a span of 11 bases. CDR3 sequence reads: CSVAGGVSYEQYF. Here the CDR3 DNA reads TGCAGCGTTGCGGGGGGCGTATCCTACGAGCAGTACTTC.

The V gene is TRBV6-5, the J gene TRBJ1-1; tentative D call: TRBD1 (6 bases). The length of the CDR3 is 15 residues. Germline CDR1 reads MNHEY; CDR2 reads SVGAGI. Trimming removed 2 bases at V and 0 bases at J, with 10 bases between. The CDR3 DNA sequence: TGTGCCAGCAGTTACGGGGGGCTCATGAACACTGAAGCTTTCTTT. Its translation is CASSYGGLMNTEAFF.

The chain uses TRBV21-1 and TRBJ1-6. TRBV21-1 is a recognized pseudogene. The CDR3 runs to 16 residues. The CDR3 DNA follows: TGTGCCAGCAGCAAACTTCCAGGTTTGGGGAATTCACCCCTCCACTTT. Its translation is CASSKLPGLGNSPLHF.

This chain joins TRBV19 and TRBJ2-1; TRBD2 aligns across 8 bases. Germline CDR1 LNHDA, CDR2 SQIVND (reference sequence). V shed 1 base and J 7 bases; nucleotides not matched to a gene: 6. CDR3 length equals 15 residues. CDR3 nucleotide sequence: TGTGCCAGTAGTATAGTTAGCGGGGCCCTTAATGAGCAGTTCTTC. Protein: CASSIVSGALNEQFF.

The chain uses TRBV9 and TRBJ2-7; D might be TRBD1 (5 bases). The CDR3 has 13 amino acids. Trimming stripped 5 bases from V and 0 bases from J, with 9 bases between. CDR1 is SGDLS, CDR2 YYNGEE, per germline. CDR3 nucleotide sequence: TGTGCCAGCAGTAGGACAAGCTCCTACGAGCAGTACTTC. This codes for CASSRTSSYEQYF.

The chain recombines TRBV5-6 with TRBJ2-2; no firm D call. Trimming removed 1 base at V and 5 bases at J, with 3 bases between. CDR1 is SGHDT and CDR2 is YYEEEE in the germline V gene. This CDR3 spans 12 amino acids. CDR3 nucleotides: TGTGCCAGCAGCTTGCTTACCGGGGAGCTGTTTTTT. Its protein is CASSLLTGELFF.

The CDR3 spells CASSIWEGDQPQHF. The CDR3 DNA reads TGTGCCAGTAGTATATGGGAGGGAGATCAGCCCCAGCATTTT. This chain connects TRBV19 to TRBJ1-5; D unresolved. The germline V gene encodes CDR1 LNHDA and CDR2 SQIVND (reference sequence). The V gene lost 2 bases and the J gene lost 5 bases, with 10 bases spanning the gap. CDR3 length: 14 residues.

J is TRBJ2-6 and V is TRBV12-5, with D possibly TRBD2 on 6 matching bases. The CDR3 loop spans 18 amino acids. Deletions cut 6 bases from V and 0 bases from J, with 18 bases between. Germline lookup yields CDR1 LGHNT and CDR2 FRNRAP. DNA of the CDR3: TGTGCTAGTGGACCATTTGGGGCGGGAAGCTCTGGGGCCAACGTCCTGACTTTC. Protein: CASGPFGAGSSGANVLTF.

By sample share, this clone is large. The chain combines TRBV29-1 with TRBJ2-3; 7 bases fit TRBD2. The CDR3 has 17 residues. The junction had 14 bases not matched to a gene; V was cut back by 3 bases and J by 2 bases. Germline-derived CDR1 and CDR2 are SQVTM and ANQGSEA. In nucleotides, the CDR3 is TGCAGCGTTGAGGGACTAACCCTAAGCGGGAACACAGATACGCAGTATTTT. This gives the protein CSVEGLTLSGNTDTQYF.

The J gene is TRBJ2-7, the V gene TRBV5-8; D might be TRBD1 (6 bases). Per germline, CDR1 SGHTS and CDR2 YDEGEE. The CDR3 has 14 amino acids. V lost 4 bases, J lost 1 base, and 12 bases lay in between. The CDR3 DNA is TGTGCCAGCAGCCTTCAAGGGGGTTCCTACGAGCAGTACTTC. Encoded protein: CASSLQGGSYEQYF.

The chain uses TRBV19 and TRBJ1-2; the match to TRBD1 covers 8 bases. Germline V gene data show CDR1 as LNHDA and CDR2 as SQIVND (reference sequence). The CDR3 has 18 amino acids. V trimming: 3 bases; J trimming: 4 bases; junction bases outside the gene matches: 16. CDR3 region: CASSIASGGTGSGYGYTF. The DNA of the CDR3 is TGTGCCAGTAGTATCGCCAGTGGGGGGACAGGAAGCGGCTATGGCTACACCTTC.

A few counts support this clone. J is TRBJ1-5 and V is TRBV27; D is undetermined. V was trimmed by 0 bases and J by 5 bases, leaving 8 bases between them. This CDR3 is built from 14 residues. The germline V gene has CDR1 MNHEY and CDR2 SMNVEV (reference sequence). In nucleotides, the CDR3 is TGTGCCAGCAGTTTATCGAACCGGTATCAGCCCCAGCATTTT. Translation gives CASSLSNRYQPQHF.

The chain joins TRBV7-9 to TRBJ2-7, with no clear D. V gave up 1 base and J gave up 5 bases, with 6 bases separating them. The CDR3 loop spans 12 amino acids. The germline V gene has CDR1 SEHNR and CDR2 FQNEAQ (reference sequence). CDR3 bases: TGTGCCAGCAGCTTAGTCAAAAACGAGCAGTACTTC. This sequence encodes CASSLVKNEQYF.

This chain uses TRBV5-6 with TRBJ2-5; D unclear. Germline V lookup: CDR1 SGHDT, CDR2 YYEEEE. V lost 5 bases and J lost 7, with 9 bases in between. CDR3 size: 11 residues. As DNA, the CDR3 is TGTGCCAGCAGAAAAGAAGGGACCCAGTACTTC. Its protein product is CASRKEGTQYF.

This clone was observed a single time. The chain links TRBV11-3 to TRBJ2-7; D ambiguous. Trimming removed 2 bases at V and 5 bases at J, with 7 bases between. CDR1 is SGHNT and CDR2 is YENEEA in the germline V gene. The CDR3 covers 12 residues. Written as DNA, the CDR3 is TGTGCCAGCAGCTTATCCCCCAACGAGCAGTACTTC. Its protein is CASSLSPNEQYF.

V and J are TRBV21-1 and TRBJ2-6. TRBV21-1 is reported as a pseudogene. The CDR3 length is 18 residues. CDR3 sequence reads: CASSKVWESSSGANVLTF. The CDR3 DNA reads as TGTGCCAGCAGCAAAGTGTGGGAATCGAGCTCTGGGGCCAACGTCCTGACTTTC.

Turning to this clone: The junction differs from germline at one of its ends, possibly a read error. The V and J genes are TRBV7-2 and TRBJ2-5; maybe TRBD1 (5 bases). The end of the DNA is better explained by TRBJ2-7, so the J call may be wrong. Germline V gene data show CDR1 as SGHTA and CDR2 as FQGNSA. The CDR3 extends over 15 amino acids. Here the CDR3 reads CASRLGVGVAYEQYF. The CDR3 nucleotides are TGTGCCAGCAGATTAGGCGTAGGGGTTGCCTACGAGCAGTACTTC.

V usage is TRBV11-2 and J usage is TRBJ1-1; D is unclear. From germline, CDR1 is SGHAT and CDR2 FQNNGV. V was shortened by 4 bases and J by 0 bases, with 9 bases between the two germline ends. CDR3 size: 14 residues. The CDR3 sequence is CASSSAAMNTEAFF. CDR3 bases: TGTGCCAGCAGCTCGGCGGCCATGAACACTGAAGCTTTCTTT.

This chain joins TRBV18 and TRBJ1-2, with TRBD1 matching 11 bases. Germline trimming cut 1 base from V and 4 bases from J; bases unmatched to any gene: 2. There are 15 residues in the CDR3. Germline CDR1 KGHSH, CDR2 LQKENI. This CDR3 reads CASSPRTGGVYGYTF. CDR3 nucleotides: TGTGCCAGCTCACCACGGACAGGGGGCGTCTATGGCTACACCTTC.

The chain uses TRBV7-2 and TRBJ2-2; 8 positions agree with TRBD2. This CDR3 spans 13 amino acids. Germline-derived CDR1 and CDR2 are SGHTA and FQGNSA. V shed 5 bases, J shed 8 bases, and the junction held 4 bases outside the gene matches. The CDR3 protein is CASSPAGAGELFF. The CDR3 nucleotides are TGTGCCAGCAGCCCAGCGGGGGCAGGGGAGCTGTTTTTT.

This chain joins TRBV5-1 and TRBJ1-2, with 7 bases aligning to TRBD1. Germline V gene lookup returns CDR1 SGHRS and CDR2 YFSETQ. Losses at the gene ends were 2 bases for V and 8 bases for J; bases not matched to a gene: 12. CDR3 length: 15 residues. The CDR3 DNA follows: TGCGCCAGCAGCTTCGATCCTACAGGGGCTTTCGGCTACACCTTC. It is translated as CASSFDPTGAFGYTF.

The chain combines TRBV4-1 with TRBJ2-2; D remains ambiguous. The CDR3 is 17 amino acids. V was clipped by 1 base and J by 1 base, with 13 bases between them. Germline values: CDR1 MGHRA, CDR2 YSYEKL. CDR3 sequence reads: CASSQGVLKMNTGELFF. The CDR3 coding sequence is TGCGCCAGCAGCCAAGGTGTGCTGAAAATGAACACCGGGGAGCTGTTTTTT.

The chain joins TRBV27 to TRBJ1-3; D unresolved. Trimming took off 2 bases at V and 6 bases at J, with 20 bases between the two ends. The CDR3 covers 17 residues. Germline V gives CDR1 MNHEY, CDR2 SMNVEV (reference sequence). CDR3 DNA sequence: TGTGCCAGCAGTTTAAACGGAGCATCGTACATCGAAAACACCATATATTTT. Translated, it gives CASSLNGASYIENTIYF.